Below, one TCR beta chain is given with its context. Its antigen remains unidentified. Researchers ran immunoSEQ v3.0 at survey level. The data were produced by immunoSEQ multiplex PCR, yet TCRdb's version contains in-frame clones alone and is incomplete. Among some 35,000 clones listed, approximately 72% were seen once. Until DNA extraction, the samples held between roughly 1-10 million cryopreserved PBMC. This entry belongs to a study of long-term antiretroviral therapy in people with HIV. Background on the study: The oldest samples precede the 2015 immediate-ART recommendation by about a decade.

Broader study findings: Clones expanded before ART dominated the repertoire at all time points. Diversity rose after ART but stayed below transplant donor controls.

Germline V gene lookup returns CDR1 SGHKS and CDR2 YYEKEE (reference sequence). The CDR3 contains 14 residues. V lost 4 bases and J lost 2; bases outside the gene matches: 4. The sequencing used unsorted PBMCs, collected 3 years after starting antiretroviral therapy. The sequence was collected from a man between 45 and 60 years old with HIV. This chain connects TRBV5-5 to TRBJ1-2, with 8 bases identical to TRBD1. The CDR3 protein is CASSPGQENYGYTF. The CDR3 region has the DNA TGTGCCAGCAGCCCGGGACAGGAGAACTATGGCTACACCTTC. The full variable domain, in which reference TRBV5-5 and TRBJ1-2 provide the parts outside the CDR3, is DAGVTQSPTHLIKTRGQQVTLRCSPISGHKSVSWYQQVLGQGPQFIFQYYEKEERGRGNFPDRFSARQFPNYSSELNVNALLLGDSALYLCASSPGQENYGYTFGSGTRLTVV.